This entry features one T cell receptor beta chain sequence. The data belong to a study of T cells in localized non-small cell lung cancer. The V gene's germline CDR1 is SGHDN and CDR2 FVKESK. The CDR3 loop spans 15 amino acids. V was clipped by 2 bases and J by 3 bases; unmatched bases: 2. Repertoires were generated with immunoSEQ multiplex PCR, while TCRdb's copy carries only in-frame clones and drops some. There are over a thousand clones in the sample; around 30% occur only once, and roughly an eighth lies in the top ten. The source material was normal lung tissue next to the tumor, sampled before any cancer treatment. V and J are TRBV14 and TRBJ2-3, with TRBD1 matching 10 bases. The clonotype was recovered from a female donor of 60 years or more with stage I lung adenocarcinoma. CDR3 bases: TGTGCCAGCAGCCAAAGGACAGGGGGAACAGATACGCAGTATTTT. Amino acid sequence: CASSQRTGGTDTQYF.